This TCR beta chain was profiled in a study of cytomegalovirus exposure and HLA in healthy donors. This clone appeared a single time. Its antigen is not identified. The length of the CDR3 is 14 residues. V lost 4 bases and J lost 2, with 12 bases in between. Per germline, CDR1 SGHNT and CDR2 YYREEE (reference sequence). Primers for the PCR totalled 60 Vbeta and 13 Jbeta. This table comes from immunoSEQ multiplex PCR, and its TCRdb copy is limited to in-frame clones, with some not included. The sample yields about 130,000 clones, about 80% seen once. Study-level findings and limits: As a later analysis revealed, most CMV-associated TCR beta chains appeared HLA-restricted.

The sequence was obtained from a woman aged 40 to 50 in good health and CMV-seronegative. Material for sequencing was PBMCs. The chain couples TRBV5-4 to TRBJ1-1; D gene uncertain. CDR3 protein: CASSPEVHNTEAFF. The DNA of the CDR3 is TGTGCCAGCAGCCCTGAGGTGCATAACACTGAAGCTTTCTTT.